The 27 T cell receptor beta chains below all came from one sample that was sequenced in a study of blood T cell repertoires in COVID-19. Sequenced by immunoSEQ multiplex PCR; TCRdb stores in-frame clones only, minus some. The data show around 240,000 clones, with 86% seen just once and more than 2% held by the top ten. Material for sequencing was PBMCs or T cells enriched from blood (not recorded which). Every receptor here comes from a woman aged 45-65 years who had recovered from COVID-19.

A word on this clone: This sample also contains other DNA sequences that code for the same CDR3. The chain joins TRBV6-5 to TRBJ1-1; possibly TRBD1 for D (5 bases). Germline CDR1 and CDR2: MNHEY and SVGAGI. The CDR3 sequence is 13 residues long. V gave up 2 bases and J gave up 4 bases, with 8 bases separating them. CDR3 in amino acids: CASSYTGGTEAFF. The CDR3 DNA is TGTGCCAGCAGTTACACGGGGGGCACTGAAGCTTTCTTT.

The chain recombines TRBV9 with TRBJ1-6; tentatively, D is TRBD1 (5 bases). V lost 0 bases and J 5 bases, leaving 9 bases between the germline ends. The CDR3 runs 15 residues. CDR1 SGDLS and CDR2 YYNGEE come from the germline V gene. Here the CDR3 reads CASSVVGADNSPLHF. The CDR3 region has the DNA TGTGCCAGCAGCGTAGTAGGGGCGGATAATTCACCCCTCCACTTT.

The gene calls are TRBV7-9 and TRBJ2-7, with TRBD1 matching over 8 bases. Trimming cost V 5 bases and J 3 bases; bases outside gene matches: 6. This CDR3 region has 14 residues. Germline CDR1 SEHNR, CDR2 FQNEAQ (reference sequence). CDR3 in DNA: TGTGCCAGCAGCCGGACAGGGCTAGACTACGAGCAGTACTTC. Translated: CASSRTGLDYEQYF.

The genes are TRBV28 and TRBJ1-6, with TRBD1 as a possible D gene (6 bases). From germline, CDR1 is MDHEN and CDR2 SYDVKM. Trimming cost V 6 bases and J 0 bases, with 12 bases left between them. The CDR3 has 16 residues. CDR3 residues: CASRGDKYSYNSPLHF. In nucleotides, the CDR3 is TGTGCCAGCAGAGGGGACAAGTACTCCTATAATTCACCCCTCCACTTT.

This clone came up a few times. The CDR3 DNA sequence: TGTGCCAGCAGCTTAGAGCTGGTTGGCCAGCCCCAGCATTTT. It translates to CASSLELVGQPQHF. The V call is TRBV11-2, the J call TRBJ1-5; unclear D gene. CDR1 and CDR2 from the germline V gene are SGHAT and FQNNGV. There are 14 residues in the CDR3. V was trimmed by 0 bases and J by 7 bases, leaving 10 bases between them. Variable domain in full (rest from reference TRBV11-2 and TRBJ1-5): EAGVAQSPRYKIIEKRQSVAFWCNPISGHATLYWYQQILGQGPKLLIQFQNNGVVDDSQLPKDRFSAERLKGVDSTLKIQPAKLEDSAVYLCASSLELVGQPQHFGDGTRLSIL.

The chain has TRBV5-6 and TRBJ1-3; 7 nucleotides match TRBD1. The CDR3 sequence is 16 residues long. The V segment lost 3 bases and the J segment 0 bases; nucleotides outside the gene matches: 6. Looked up from germline, CDR1 is SGHDT and CDR2 is YYEEEE. The CDR3 bases are TGTGCCAGCAGCTCTTCCGGGACAGCCTCTGGAAACACCATATATTTT. This sequence encodes CASSSSGTASGNTIYF. Complete variable domain (other parts from reference TRBV5-6 and TRBJ1-3): DAGVTQSPTHLIKTRGQQVTLRCSPKSGHDTVSWYQQALGQGPQFIFQYYEEEERQRGNFPDRFSGHQFPNYSSELNVNALLLGDSALYLCASSSSGTASGNTIYFGEGSWLTVV.

V usage is TRBV2 and J usage is TRBJ2-1; no reliable D call. Looked up from germline, CDR1 is SNHLY and CDR2 is FYNNEI. V was shortened by 4 bases and J by 15 bases, with 16 bases between the two germline ends. This CDR3 is built from 12 residues. The CDR3 sequence: CASSGRVPSWFF. The CDR3 nucleotides are TGTGCCAGCAGTGGCCGGGTCCCGAGTTGGTTCTTC.

CDR3 DNA sequence: TGTGCCAGCAGCTTAGTCCAGGGGACGAGCACTGAAGCTTTCTTT. It is translated as CASSLVQGTSTEAFF. The V call is TRBV7-9, the J call TRBJ1-1; D is possibly TRBD1 (6 bases). The CDR3 has 15 residues. The germline V gene has CDR1 SEHNR and CDR2 FQNEAQ (reference sequence). Trimming cost V 1 base and J 4 bases, with 13 bases left between them. Full variable domain (rest looked up from reference TRBV7-9 and TRBJ1-1): DTGVSQNPRHKITKRGQNVTFRCDPISEHNRLYWYRQTLGQGPEFLTYFQNEAQLEKSRLLSDRFSAERPKGSFSTLEIQRTEQGDSAMYLCASSLVQGTSTEAFFGQGTRLTVV.

V and J are TRBV6-4 and TRBJ1-2; 8 bases fit TRBD1. The germline gives CDR1 MRHNA, CDR2 SNTAGT. V lost 6 bases and J lost 4; bases outside the gene matches: 10. The CDR3 runs 15 residues. This CDR3 is CASSAGTGRFYGYTF. For the CDR3, the DNA is TGTGCCAGCAGCGCCGGGACAGGTCGGTTCTATGGCTACACCTTC.

J is TRBJ2-7 and V is TRBV6-1, with 10 bases identical to TRBD2. The germline CDR1 and CDR2 sequences are MNHNS and SASEGT. The length of the CDR3 is 18 residues. After removal of 2 bases from V and 1 base from J, the junction contained 11 bases not matched to a gene. Written as DNA, the CDR3 is TGTGCCAGCAGTGAATCGCTATTGTGGACTAGCGGATCCTACGAGCAGTACTTC. Translating it yields CASSESLLWTSGSYEQYF.

The V call is TRBV18, the J call TRBJ2-1, with 12 positions matching TRBD2. V dropped 4 bases and J dropped 0; count of bases not matched to a gene: 7. Per the germline V gene, CDR1 is KGHSH and CDR2 is LQKENI. CDR3 length: 18 residues. CDR3 amino acids: CASSHGLAGPSSYNEQFF. DNA for the CDR3: TGTGCCAGCTCACACGGACTAGCGGGACCGAGCTCCTACAATGAGCAGTTCTTC.

The rearrangement uses TRBV11-2 and TRBJ1-1, with 11 bases matching TRBD1. Germline CDR1 reads SGHAT; CDR2 reads FQNNGV. The CDR3 totals 18 residues. Unmatched junction bases numbered 11, after V lost 2 bases and J lost 3 bases. For the CDR3, the DNA is TGTGCCAGCAGCTTACACCCGGGACAGGGGGAAAGACACACTGAAGCTTTCTTT. Its translation is CASSLHPGQGERHTEAFF. The full variable domain, with the rest looked up from reference TRBV11-2 and TRBJ1-1, is EAGVAQSPRYKIIEKRQSVAFWCNPISGHATLYWYQQILGQGPKLLIQFQNNGVVDDSQLPKDRFSAERLKGVDSTLKIQPAKLEDSAVYLCASSLHPGQGERHTEAFFGQGTRLTVV.

As to this clone: The identical CDR3 is also encoded by other nucleotide sequences in the sample. J is TRBJ2-2 and V is TRBV9; TRBD2 is a possible D gene (6 bases). Per the germline V gene, CDR1 is SGDLS and CDR2 is YYNGEE. The ends were cut back, 0 bases at V and 2 bases at J, with 11 bases in the middle. The CDR3 runs to 16 residues. The CDR3 nucleotides are TGTGCCAGCAGCGTAGATGGCGGGGTTAACACCGGGGAGCTGTTTTTT. Translating gives CASSVDGGVNTGELFF.

This clone was detected once. The chain couples TRBV19 to TRBJ2-1; no definite D call. Trimming took 1 base from V and 6 from J, leaving 19 bases between them. Germline V gene sequence: CDR1 LNHDA, CDR2 SQIVND (reference sequence). This CDR3 spans 17 amino acids. This CDR3 reads CASSIGRSRGLSNEQFF. The CDR3 DNA is TGTGCCAGTAGTATAGGGCGTAGCCGAGGCCTCAGCAATGAGCAGTTCTTC.

The rearrangement uses TRBV5-4 and TRBJ2-1, with TRBD2 matching over 8 bases. Losses at the gene ends were 0 bases for V and 6 bases for J; bases not matched to a gene: 8. Germline CDR1 is SGHNT and CDR2 is YYREEE (reference sequence). This CDR3 has 16 amino acids. DNA for the CDR3: TGTGCCAGCAGCTTGGGGACTAGCCAACGGGGCAATGAGCAGTTCTTC. This encodes CASSLGTSQRGNEQFF.

The chain is built from TRBV4-1 and TRBJ2-7, with TRBD2 matching 12 bases. The CDR3 is made up of 21 amino acids. Germline assignment: CDR1 MGHRA and CDR2 YSYEKL. Trimming removed 0 bases from V and 3 bases from J; junction bases left unmatched: 18. The CDR3 DNA is TGCGCCAGCAGCCAAGAGACTAGCGGGAGCTCTAGGAGAGTTGGTCGCTACGAGCAGTACTTC. Residues: CASSQETSGSSRRVGRYEQYF.

The V gene is TRBV4-1, the J gene TRBJ1-5; D is possibly TRBD1 (5 bases). Trimming cost V 1 base and J 6 bases, with 13 bases left between them. The CDR3 extends over 15 amino acids. The germline V gene encodes CDR1 MGHRA and CDR2 YSYEKL. CDR3 loop: CASSQVGAGGQPQHF. CDR3 nucleotides: TGCGCCAGCAGCCAAGTCGGAGCGGGGGGTCAGCCCCAGCATTTT.

The chain joins TRBV6-1 to TRBJ2-1; 9 bases match TRBD2. CDR1 MNHNS and CDR2 SASEGT come from the germline V gene. The CDR3 has 16 amino acids. Trimming removed 1 base from V and 6 bases from J; junction bases left unmatched: 7. The CDR3 region has the DNA TGTGCCAGCAGTGAAGAGGTGGCGGGAGGGGGCAATGAGCAGTTCTTC. This encodes CASSEEVAGGGNEQFF.

The chain carries TRBV6-5 and TRBJ2-1; no clear D. Per germline, CDR1 MNHEY and CDR2 SVGAGI. V was clipped by 2 bases and J by 0 bases, with 11 bases between them. The CDR3 covers 16 residues. CDR3: CASSYLRGSSYNEQFF. DNA for the CDR3: TGTGCCAGCAGTTACCTCCGCGGAAGCTCCTACAATGAGCAGTTCTTC.

The chain couples TRBV5-8 to TRBJ2-6, with D tentatively TRBD2 (7 bases). V was clipped by 0 bases and J by 0 bases, with 13 bases between them. The germline gives CDR1 SGHTS, CDR2 YDEGEE. The CDR3 consists of 18 residues. Here the CDR3 DNA reads TGTGCCAGCAGCTTGGCCGGGGGGCGAAGCTCTGGGGCCAACGTCCTGACTTTC. Residues: CASSLAGGRSSGANVLTF.

The rearrangement uses TRBV20-1 and TRBJ1-2, with D unclear. With 7 bases removed from V and 6 bases from J, the gap between germline ends came to 12 bases. This CDR3 comprises 11 residues. The V gene's germline CDR1 is DFQATT and CDR2 SNEGSKA (reference sequence). In DNA form, the CDR3 reads TGCAGTGTTATACTCGGGGATGGCTACACCTTC. This sequence encodes CSVILGDGYTF.

The chain combines TRBV15 with TRBJ1-1; weak D call: TRBD1 (5 bases). This CDR3 has 15 amino acids. Germline CDR1 LNHNV, CDR2 YYDKDF (reference sequence). With 3 bases removed from V and 1 base from J, the gap between germline ends came to 12 bases. CDR3 nucleotide sequence: TGTGCCACCAGCAGGTCACAGGCTTGGAACACTGAAGCTTTCTTT. Its translation: CATSRSQAWNTEAFF.

This chain uses TRBV6-2 or TRBV6-3 with TRBJ2-7; TRBD2 might be the D (6 bases). Germline values: CDR1 MNHEY, CDR2 SVGEGT. This CDR3 spans 15 amino acids. V was trimmed by 6 bases and J by 5 bases, leaving 20 bases between them. CDR3 bases: TGTGCCAGCAGCTTTGCGTGGGGGGTGTTCAACGAGCAGTACTTC. As protein: CASSFAWGVFNEQYF.

The J gene is TRBJ2-7, the V gene TRBV6-5; D call uncertain. CDR3 length: 12 residues. Germline CDR1 MNHEY, CDR2 SVGAGI. Trimming took off 7 bases at V and 1 base at J, with 8 bases between the two ends. The CDR3 nucleotides are TGTGCCAGCATCCCCAATTCCTACGAGCAGTACTTC. Amino acid sequence: CASIPNSYEQYF.

This sequence joins TRBV10-3 and TRBJ2-2; D not certain. V dropped 6 bases and J dropped 3 bases, with 11 bases sitting between them. The germline CDR1 and CDR2 sequences are ENHRY and SYGVKD. The CDR3 is 14 amino acids. CDR3 sequence (DNA): TGTGCCATCAGGGGCCTTCTCGACACCGGGGAGCTGTTTTTT. Protein sequence: CAIRGLLDTGELFF.

The chain recombines TRBV7-2 with TRBJ2-2, with TRBD1 matching over 8 bases. The V and J ends lost 5 bases and 6 bases, in that order; junction bases with no gene match: 5. The CDR3 totals 14 residues. Germline CDR1 SGHTA, CDR2 FQGNSA. The CDR3 loop is CASSNRGTPGELFF. DNA of the CDR3: TGTGCCAGCAGCAACAGGGGGACACCCGGGGAGCTGTTTTTT.

This chain uses TRBV28 with TRBJ1-5, with D unresolved. Trimming cost V 7 bases and J 5 bases, with 9 bases left between them. The CDR3 is made up of 12 amino acids. Per the germline V gene, CDR1 is MDHEN and CDR2 is SYDVKM. The CDR3 region has the DNA TGTGCCAGCAATCTGGGAGATCAGCCCCAGCATTTT. Translation gives CASNLGDQPQHF.